The 19 T cell receptor beta chains given below trace back to one sample, sequenced in a study of T-cell memory formation after mild COVID-19. From the 5' RACE reads, TCRdb called clonotypes with MiXCR, one entry per CDR3 protein. This sample has about 400,000 distinct CDR3 sequences, with over 15% found just once. The sample was PBMCs or a T cell subset sorted from them (not recorded which). Receptor source: a man aged 18 to 29 who had mild COVID-19 (a few samples of this study predate the infection). Cell type and time point are not known.

The rearrangement uses TRBV6-6 and TRBJ1-5; D may be TRBD1 (5 bases). Trimming took 5 bases from V and 6 from J, leaving 17 bases between them. The germline V gene has CDR1 MNHNY and CDR2 SVGAGI (reference sequence). The CDR3 covers 15 residues. The CDR3 region has the DNA TGTGCCAGCAGTACGGCGGGTCTGGGGGGTCAGCCCCAGCATTTT. This translates into CASSTAGLGGQPQHF.

J is TRBJ1-2 and V is TRBV6-2 or TRBV6-3, with 8 bases identical to TRBD1. The germline CDR1 and CDR2 sequences are MNHEY and SVGEGT. The V gene end was trimmed by 4 bases and the J gene end by 4 bases; junction bases not matched to a gene: 11. The CDR3 is 16 residues long. The CDR3 spells CASSSGTGLSTYGYTF. In nucleotides, the CDR3 is TGTGCCAGCAGTTCCGGGACAGGCCTATCAACCTATGGCTACACCTTC.

J is TRBJ1-1 and V is TRBV2; a weak D match, TRBD1 (6 bases). Germline V gene lookup returns CDR1 SNHLY and CDR2 FYNNEI. The CDR3 contains 14 residues. Trimming pared 4 bases from V and 4 bases from J, leaving 13 bases between. The CDR3 protein is CASSVGGGGTEAFF. The CDR3 nucleotides read TGTGCCAGCAGTGTGGGAGGGGGGGGCACTGAAGCTTTCTTT. Filled out from reference TRBV2 and TRBJ1-1, the complete variable domain reads EPEVTQTPSHQVTQMGQEVILRCVPISNHLYFYWYRQILGQKVEFLVSFYNNEISEKSEIFDDQFSVERPDGSNFTLKIRSTKLEDSAMYFCASSVGGGGTEAFFGQGTRLTVV.

V usage is TRBV7-9 and J usage is TRBJ1-2, with 7 bases aligning to TRBD1. The CDR3 loop spans 15 amino acids. J lost 4 bases, V lost 6 bases, and 11 bases had no gene match. Germline values: CDR1 SEHNR, CDR2 FQNEAQ (reference sequence). The CDR3: CASRRPGGITYGYTF. The CDR3 coding sequence is TGTGCCAGCAGACGACCAGGGGGGATAACCTATGGCTACACCTTC.

This clonotype came up a few times. CDR3 nucleotides: TGTGCCAGCAGCGACAAGGGTGACTATGGCTACACCTTC. Protein product: CASSDKGDYGYTF. The chain uses TRBV9 and TRBJ1-2, with no clear D. The CDR3 is 13 residues long. The V and J ends lost 3 bases and 3 bases respectively, with 9 bases between them. Germline loops: CDR1 SGDLS, CDR2 YYNGEE.

J is TRBJ2-2 and V is TRBV5-1; maybe TRBD2 (6 bases). The CDR3 has 14 residues. V was pared by 5 bases and J by 6 bases, with 14 bases between. Germline CDR1 SGHRS, CDR2 YFSETQ. The CDR3 DNA follows: TGCGCCAGCAGTCCATGGGAGGCGGCCGGGGAGCTGTTTTTT. Protein: CASSPWEAAGELFF.

Ten or more counts support this clonotype. V usage is TRBV21-1 and J usage is TRBJ2-5. TRBV21-1 constitutes a pseudogene. The CDR3 loop spans 10 amino acids. This CDR3 is CAHRRSTQYF. The CDR3 bases are TGCGCCCACCGGAGGAGTACCCAGTACTTC.

V and J are TRBV12-3 or TRBV12-4 and TRBJ1-3, with TRBD1 as a possible D gene (6 bases). Between the trimmed V and J ends, which lost 6 bases and 4 bases, there was a span of 16 bases. The CDR3 covers 15 residues. The CDR3 sequence: CASRRGGTAGNTIYF. The CDR3 coding sequence is TGTGCCAGCAGGAGAGGGGGGACGGCGGGAAACACCATATATTTT.

Here the CDR3 reads CASSFTGVGANVLTF. In DNA, the CDR3 is TGTGCCAGCAGCTTTACAGGGGTCGGGGCCAACGTCCTGACTTTC. The chain couples TRBV5-4 to TRBJ2-6; 7 positions agree with TRBD1. V lost 2 bases and J lost 4; bases outside the gene matches: 3. Looked up from germline, CDR1 is SGHNT and CDR2 is YYREEE (reference sequence). This CDR3 has 15 residues.

This clonotype has just a few counts. V gene TRBV15 combines with J gene TRBJ1-1, with TRBD1 matching over 8 bases. Trimming took 4 bases from V and 2 from J; bases not matched to a gene: 6. This CDR3 has 15 amino acids. The germline gives CDR1 LNHNV, CDR2 YYDKDF (reference sequence). This CDR3 is CATSTQGVGNTEAFF. The CDR3 DNA reads as TGTGCCACCAGCACACAGGGGGTGGGTAACACTGAAGCTTTCTTT.

This clonotype was seen only a few times. This sequence joins TRBV19 and TRBJ1-5, with 8 nucleotides matching TRBD1. The V gene end was trimmed by 9 bases and the J gene end by 4 bases; junction bases not matched to a gene: 14. Per the germline V gene, CDR1 is LNHDA and CDR2 is SQIVND (reference sequence). The CDR3 loop spans 16 amino acids. In DNA form, the CDR3 reads TGTGCCAGCGGGGAGGAGGCAGGGGGCTTAAATCAGCCCCAGCATTTT. This codes for CASGEEAGGLNQPQHF.

This clonotype was seen only once. The rearrangement joins TRBV29-1 to TRBJ2-1, with 8 bases identical to TRBD2. Germline lookup yields CDR1 SQVTM and CDR2 ANQGSEA. The CDR3 totals 12 residues. The CDR3 bases are TGCAGTGGGGGACTAGATGGTGATGAGCAGTTCTTC. This encodes CSGGLDGDEQFF.

In DNA form, the CDR3 reads TGTGCCAGCAAAAATTCGGCCCCTCACCACTTC. Its translation is CASKNSAPHHF. The V and J genes are TRBV3-2 and TRBJ2-4; the D call in the table, TRBD1, was not verified against the DNA. TRBV3-2 represents a pseudogene. This CDR3 contains 11 residues.

This clonotype was seen a handful of times. The chain is built from TRBV20-1 and TRBJ1-2; tentative D call: TRBD1 (5 bases). The V end lost 0 bases, the J end lost 0 bases, and 8 bases lay between the germline ends. Germline V CDR1 and CDR2: DFQATT, SNEGSKA (reference sequence). The CDR3 is 14 amino acids. In DNA form, the CDR3 reads TGCAGTGCTAGAGAGGCAGGGTCTAACTATGGCTACACCTTC. It translates to CSAREAGSNYGYTF.

This chain joins TRBV7-2 and TRBJ2-3; 9 bases fit TRBD2. The CDR3 sequence is 14 residues long. The junction had 5 bases not matched to a gene; V was cut back by 3 bases and J by 7 bases. CDR1 and CDR2 from the germline V gene are SGHTA and FQGNSA. The CDR3 here is CASSFETSGYTQYF. The CDR3 nucleotides read TGTGCCAGCAGCTTCGAGACTAGCGGATATACGCAGTATTTT.

This clonotype was detected only a few times. V usage is TRBV2 and J usage is TRBJ1-3, with 7 bases that match TRBD1. The CDR3 spans 12 residues. With V trimmed by 11 bases and J by 4 bases, 5 bases remained unmatched. Germline CDR1 is SNHLY and CDR2 is FYNNEI. The CDR3 spells CAGTGDGNTIYF. In DNA form, the CDR3 reads TGTGCCGGAACAGGGGACGGAAACACCATATATTTT.

This clonotype was observed at least ten times. The rearrangement uses TRBV7-2 and TRBJ1-1; D is unclear. V dropped 0 bases and J dropped 0 bases, with 2 bases sitting between them. The CDR3 runs 13 residues. CDR1 and CDR2 (germline): SGHTA, FQGNSA. The CDR3 protein is CASSLALNTEAFF. The DNA for the CDR3 is TGTGCCAGCAGCTTAGCGCTGAACACTGAAGCTTTCTTT.

This clonotype showed up just a few times. The rearrangement uses TRBV12-3 or TRBV12-4 and TRBJ1-1; tentative D call: TRBD1 (5 bases). Trimming shortened V by 7 bases and J by 6 bases, and 15 bases separated the two germline ends. The CDR3 is made up of 13 amino acids. Here the CDR3 DNA reads TGTGCCAGCACCCAGGGTCTGAGGGCTGAAGCTTTCTTT. Translating gives CASTQGLRAEAFF.

The V call is TRBV7-6, the J call TRBJ2-1, with 7 bases matching TRBD2. V shed 1 base, J shed 4 bases, and the junction held 13 bases outside the gene matches. Germline CDR1 and CDR2: SGHVS and FNYEAQ. The CDR3 runs to 18 residues. In DNA form, the CDR3 reads TGTGCCAGCAGCTTAGTCATAGACCAGAGGACTAGGTACAATGAGCAGTTCTTC. It encodes CASSLVIDQRTRYNEQFF.